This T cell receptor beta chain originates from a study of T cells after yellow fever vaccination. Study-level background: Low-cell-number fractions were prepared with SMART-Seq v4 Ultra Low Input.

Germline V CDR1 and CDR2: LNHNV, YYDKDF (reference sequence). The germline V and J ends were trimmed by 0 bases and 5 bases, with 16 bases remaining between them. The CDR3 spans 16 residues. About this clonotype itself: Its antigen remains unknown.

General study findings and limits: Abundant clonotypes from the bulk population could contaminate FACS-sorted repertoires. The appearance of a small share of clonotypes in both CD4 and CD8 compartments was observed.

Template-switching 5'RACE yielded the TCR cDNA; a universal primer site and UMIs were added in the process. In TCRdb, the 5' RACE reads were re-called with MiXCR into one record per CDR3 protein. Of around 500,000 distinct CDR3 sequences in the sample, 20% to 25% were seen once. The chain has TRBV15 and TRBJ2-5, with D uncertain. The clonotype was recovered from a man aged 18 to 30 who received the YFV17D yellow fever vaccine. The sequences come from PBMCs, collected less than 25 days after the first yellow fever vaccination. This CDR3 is CATSRDLGSSRETQYF. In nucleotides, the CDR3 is TGTGCCACCAGCAGAGATCTGGGCAGTAGTCGGGAGACCCAGTACTTC.